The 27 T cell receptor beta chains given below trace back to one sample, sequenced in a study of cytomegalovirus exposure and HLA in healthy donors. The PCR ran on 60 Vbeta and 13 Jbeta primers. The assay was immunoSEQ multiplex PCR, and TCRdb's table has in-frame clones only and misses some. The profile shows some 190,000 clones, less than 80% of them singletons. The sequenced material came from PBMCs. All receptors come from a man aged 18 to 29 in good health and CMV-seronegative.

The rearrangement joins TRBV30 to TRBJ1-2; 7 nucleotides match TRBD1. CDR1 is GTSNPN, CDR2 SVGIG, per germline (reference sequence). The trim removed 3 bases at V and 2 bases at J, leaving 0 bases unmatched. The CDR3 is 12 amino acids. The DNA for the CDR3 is TGTGCCTGGAGGACAGGGAACTATGGCTACACCTTC. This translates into CAWRTGNYGYTF.

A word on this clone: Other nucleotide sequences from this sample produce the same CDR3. For the CDR3, the DNA is TGTGCCAGCAGCTTGGGGGGGCCTTACGAGCAGTACTTC. Translated: CASSLGGPYEQYF. V and J are TRBV5-6 and TRBJ2-7, with D possibly matching TRBD1 (6 bases). Germline V gives CDR1 SGHDT, CDR2 YYEEEE. V lost 0 bases, J lost 4 bases, and 8 bases lay in between. The CDR3 consists of 13 residues.

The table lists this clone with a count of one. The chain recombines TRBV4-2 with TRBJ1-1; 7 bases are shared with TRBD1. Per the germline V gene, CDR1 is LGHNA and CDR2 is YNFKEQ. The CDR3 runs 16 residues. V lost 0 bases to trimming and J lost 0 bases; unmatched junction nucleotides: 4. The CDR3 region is CASSQDMGQMNTEAFF. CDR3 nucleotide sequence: TGTGCCAGCAGCCAAGATATGGGACAGATGAACACTGAAGCTTTCTTT.

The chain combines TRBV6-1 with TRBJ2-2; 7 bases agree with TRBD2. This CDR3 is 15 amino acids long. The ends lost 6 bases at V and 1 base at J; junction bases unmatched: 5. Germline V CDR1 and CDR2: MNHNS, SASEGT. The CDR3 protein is CASRTLAVNTGELFF. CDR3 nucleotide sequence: TGTGCCAGCAGGACGCTAGCGGTGAACACCGGGGAGCTGTTTTTT.

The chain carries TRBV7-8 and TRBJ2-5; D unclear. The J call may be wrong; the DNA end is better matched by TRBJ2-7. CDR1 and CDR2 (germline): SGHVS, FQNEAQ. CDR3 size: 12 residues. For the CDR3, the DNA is TGTGCCAGCAGCTTAGGGTCCTACGAGCAGTACTTC. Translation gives CASSLGSYEQYF.

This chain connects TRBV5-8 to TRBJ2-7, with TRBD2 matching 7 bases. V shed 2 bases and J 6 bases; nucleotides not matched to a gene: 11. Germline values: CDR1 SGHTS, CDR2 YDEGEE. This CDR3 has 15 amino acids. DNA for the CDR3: TGTGCCAGCAGCTTAGGAGCGGGACCCTCGGTCGAGCAGTACTTC. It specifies CASSLGAGPSVEQYF.

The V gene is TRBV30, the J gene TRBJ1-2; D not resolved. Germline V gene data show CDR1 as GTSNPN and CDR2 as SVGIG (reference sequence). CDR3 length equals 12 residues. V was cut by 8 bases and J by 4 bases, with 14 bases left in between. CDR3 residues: CARTREGYGYTF. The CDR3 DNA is TGTGCCAGAACACGAGAGGGCTATGGCTACACCTTC.

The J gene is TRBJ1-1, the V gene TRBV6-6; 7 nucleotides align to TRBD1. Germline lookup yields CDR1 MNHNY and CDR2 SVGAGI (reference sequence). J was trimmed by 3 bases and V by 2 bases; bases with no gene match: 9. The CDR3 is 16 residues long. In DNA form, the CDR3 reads TGTGCCAGCAGTTACGGCGCCCCCGACAGGGACACTGAAGCTTTCTTT. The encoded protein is CASSYGAPDRDTEAFF.

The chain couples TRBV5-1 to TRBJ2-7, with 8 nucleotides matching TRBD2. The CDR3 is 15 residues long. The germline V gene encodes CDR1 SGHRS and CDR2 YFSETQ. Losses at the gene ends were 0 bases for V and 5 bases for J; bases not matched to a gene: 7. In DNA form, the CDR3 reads TGCGCCAGCAGCTTGGCCATACTAGCGGCCCACGAGCAGTACTTC. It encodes CASSLAILAAHEQYF.

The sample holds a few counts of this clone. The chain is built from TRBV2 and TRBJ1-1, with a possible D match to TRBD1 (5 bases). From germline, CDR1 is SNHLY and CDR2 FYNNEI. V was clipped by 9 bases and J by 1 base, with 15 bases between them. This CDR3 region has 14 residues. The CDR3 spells CASRRGSGNTEAFF. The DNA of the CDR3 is TGTGCCAGTAGGAGGGGTTCCGGGAACACTGAAGCTTTCTTT.

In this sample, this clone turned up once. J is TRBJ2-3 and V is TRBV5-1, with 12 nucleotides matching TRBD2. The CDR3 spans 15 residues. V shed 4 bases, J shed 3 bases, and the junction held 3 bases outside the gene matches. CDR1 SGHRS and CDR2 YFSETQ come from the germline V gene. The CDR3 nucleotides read TGCGCCAGCAGCGTTACTAGCGGGAGGACAGATACGCAGTATTTT. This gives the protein CASSVTSGRTDTQYF.

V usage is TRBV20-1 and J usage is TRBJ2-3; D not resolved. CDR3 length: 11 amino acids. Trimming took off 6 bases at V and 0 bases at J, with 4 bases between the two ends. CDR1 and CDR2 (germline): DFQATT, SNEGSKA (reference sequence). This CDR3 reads CSAASTDTQYF. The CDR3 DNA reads TGCAGTGCAGCGAGCACAGATACGCAGTATTTT.

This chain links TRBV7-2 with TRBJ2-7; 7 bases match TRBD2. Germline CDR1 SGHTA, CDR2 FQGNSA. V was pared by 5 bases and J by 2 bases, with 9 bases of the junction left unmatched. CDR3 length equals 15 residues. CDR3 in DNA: TGTGCCAGCAGCAGAGGCGGGGCGGGAGCCTACGAGCAGTACTTC. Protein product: CASSRGGAGAYEQYF.

Here the CDR3 reads CASTPGAAGGRNEQFF. In nucleotides, the CDR3 is TGTGCCAGCACCCCAGGGGCGGCGGGAGGAAGAAATGAGCAGTTCTTC. The V gene is TRBV2, the J gene TRBJ2-1; TRBD2 aligns across 8 bases. Germline lookup yields CDR1 SNHLY and CDR2 FYNNEI. This CDR3 contains 16 residues. V lost 7 bases, J lost 7 bases, and 15 bases stayed unmatched.

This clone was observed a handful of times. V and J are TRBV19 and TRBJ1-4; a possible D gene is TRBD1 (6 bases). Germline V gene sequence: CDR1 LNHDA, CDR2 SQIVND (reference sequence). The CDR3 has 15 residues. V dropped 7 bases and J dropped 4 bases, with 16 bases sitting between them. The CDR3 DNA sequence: TGTGCCAGTACTCCGCTGGGACACCGTAATGAAAAACTGTTTTTT. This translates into CASTPLGHRNEKLFF.

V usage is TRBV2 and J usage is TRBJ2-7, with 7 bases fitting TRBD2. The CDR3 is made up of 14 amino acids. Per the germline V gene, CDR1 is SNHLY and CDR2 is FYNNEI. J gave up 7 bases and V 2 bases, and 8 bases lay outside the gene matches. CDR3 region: CASSEWGRAGEQYF. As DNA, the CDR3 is TGTGCCAGCAGTGAATGGGGGAGGGCGGGGGAGCAGTACTTC.

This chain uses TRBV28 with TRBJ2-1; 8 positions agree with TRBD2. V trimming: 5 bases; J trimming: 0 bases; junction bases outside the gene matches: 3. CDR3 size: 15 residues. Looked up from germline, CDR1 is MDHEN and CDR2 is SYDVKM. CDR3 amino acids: CASSPTSGSYNEQFF. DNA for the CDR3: TGTGCCAGCAGTCCCACTAGCGGCTCCTACAATGAGCAGTTCTTC.

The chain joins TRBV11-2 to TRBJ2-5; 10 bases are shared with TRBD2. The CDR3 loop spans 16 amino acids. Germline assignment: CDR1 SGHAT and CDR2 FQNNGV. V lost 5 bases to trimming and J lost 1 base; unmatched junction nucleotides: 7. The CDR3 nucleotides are TGTGCCAGCAGCCTCTCACTAGCGGGGCTCCAAGAGACCCAGTACTTC. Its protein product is CASSLSLAGLQETQYF. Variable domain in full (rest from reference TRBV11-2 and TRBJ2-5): EAGVAQSPRYKIIEKRQSVAFWCNPISGHATLYWYQQILGQGPKLLIQFQNNGVVDDSQLPKDRFSAERLKGVDSTLKIQPAKLEDSAVYLCASSLSLAGLQETQYFGPGTRLLVL.

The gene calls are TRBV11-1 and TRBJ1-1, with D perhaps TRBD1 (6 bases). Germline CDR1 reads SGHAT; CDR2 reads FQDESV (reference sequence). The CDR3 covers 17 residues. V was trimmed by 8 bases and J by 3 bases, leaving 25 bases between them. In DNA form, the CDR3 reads TGTGCCAGCCACCCGGCGGACAGCACCCCCTGGGACACTGAAGCTTTCTTT. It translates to CASHPADSTPWDTEAFF. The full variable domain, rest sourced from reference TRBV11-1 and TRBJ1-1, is EAEVAQSPRYKITEKSQAVAFWCDPISGHATLYWYRQILGQGPELLVQFQDESVVDDSQLPKDRFSAERLKGVDSTLKIQPAELGDSAMYLCASHPADSTPWDTEAFFGQGTRLTVV.

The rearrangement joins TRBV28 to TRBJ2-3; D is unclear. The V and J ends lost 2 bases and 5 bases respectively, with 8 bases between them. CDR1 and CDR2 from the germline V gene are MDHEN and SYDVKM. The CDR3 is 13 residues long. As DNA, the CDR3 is TGTGCCAGCAGTTTAGGTTACGGAGATACGCAGTATTTT. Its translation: CASSLGYGDTQYF.

This chain's CDR3 is CASSFGTGWDEQFF. DNA for the CDR3: TGTGCCAGCAGCTTTGGGACAGGGTGGGATGAGCAGTTCTTC. This chain connects TRBV7-9 to TRBJ2-1, with TRBD1 matching 9 bases. The CDR3 runs 14 residues. The junction had 5 bases not matched to a gene; V was cut back by 3 bases and J by 8 bases. CDR1 and CDR2 (germline): SEHNR, FQNEAQ (reference sequence).

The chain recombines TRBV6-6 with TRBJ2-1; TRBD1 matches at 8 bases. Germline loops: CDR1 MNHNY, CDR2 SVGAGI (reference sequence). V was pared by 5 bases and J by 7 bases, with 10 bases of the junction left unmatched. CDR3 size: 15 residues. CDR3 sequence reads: CASSLRQGLGNEQFF. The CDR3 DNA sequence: TGTGCCAGCAGTCTCCGACAGGGGCTAGGGAATGAGCAGTTCTTC.

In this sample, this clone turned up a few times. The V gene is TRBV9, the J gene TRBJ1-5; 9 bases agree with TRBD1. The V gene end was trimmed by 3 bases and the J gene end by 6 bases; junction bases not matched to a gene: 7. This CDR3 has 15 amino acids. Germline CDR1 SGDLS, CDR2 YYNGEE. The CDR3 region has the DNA TGTGCCAGCAGCGAGGGGACAGGGATGCCTCAGCCCCAGCATTTT. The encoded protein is CASSEGTGMPQPQHF.

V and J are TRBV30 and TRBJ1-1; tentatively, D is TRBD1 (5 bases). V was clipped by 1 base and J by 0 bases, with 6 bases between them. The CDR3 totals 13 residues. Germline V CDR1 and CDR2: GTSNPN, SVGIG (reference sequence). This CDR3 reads CAWSATVNTEAFF. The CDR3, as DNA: TGTGCCTGGAGTGCGACAGTGAACACTGAAGCTTTCTTT.

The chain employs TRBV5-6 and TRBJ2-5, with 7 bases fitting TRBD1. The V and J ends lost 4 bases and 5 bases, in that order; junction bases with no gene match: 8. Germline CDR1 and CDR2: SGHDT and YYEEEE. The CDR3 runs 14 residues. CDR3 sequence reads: CASSQGQFPETQYF. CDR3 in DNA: TGTGCCAGCAGCCAGGGACAGTTCCCCGAGACCCAGTACTTC.

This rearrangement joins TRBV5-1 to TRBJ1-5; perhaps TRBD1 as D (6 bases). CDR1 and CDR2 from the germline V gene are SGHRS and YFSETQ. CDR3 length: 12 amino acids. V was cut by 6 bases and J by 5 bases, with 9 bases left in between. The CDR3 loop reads CASMDSHQPQHF. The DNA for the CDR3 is TGCGCCAGCATGGACAGTCATCAGCCCCAGCATTTT.

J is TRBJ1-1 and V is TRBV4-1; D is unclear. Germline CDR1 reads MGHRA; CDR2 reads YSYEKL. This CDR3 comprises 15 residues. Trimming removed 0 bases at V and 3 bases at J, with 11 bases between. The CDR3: CASSQDPGAYTEAFF. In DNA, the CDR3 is TGCGCCAGCAGCCAAGATCCGGGAGCTTACACTGAAGCTTTCTTT.